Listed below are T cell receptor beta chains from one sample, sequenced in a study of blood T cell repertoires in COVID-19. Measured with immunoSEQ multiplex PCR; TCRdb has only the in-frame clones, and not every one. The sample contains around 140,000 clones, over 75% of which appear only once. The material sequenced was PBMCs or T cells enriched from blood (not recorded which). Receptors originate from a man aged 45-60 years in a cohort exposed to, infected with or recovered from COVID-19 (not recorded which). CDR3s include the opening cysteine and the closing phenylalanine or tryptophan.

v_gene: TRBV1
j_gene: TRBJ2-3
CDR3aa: CTSSQVPGGPTDTQYF

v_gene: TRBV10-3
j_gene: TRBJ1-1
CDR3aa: CAISGRTGMENTEAFF

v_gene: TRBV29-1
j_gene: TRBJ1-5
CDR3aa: CSVALQGNQPQHF

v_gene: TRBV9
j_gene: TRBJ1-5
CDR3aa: CASSVEGGSNQPQHF

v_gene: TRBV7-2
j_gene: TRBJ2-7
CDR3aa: CASSFLYEQYF

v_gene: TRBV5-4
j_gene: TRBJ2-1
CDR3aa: CASSFQGNYNEQFF

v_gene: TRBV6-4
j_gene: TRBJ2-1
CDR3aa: CASSDASGSSYNEQFF

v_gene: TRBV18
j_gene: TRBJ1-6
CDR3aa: CASSPSGTHDSPLHF

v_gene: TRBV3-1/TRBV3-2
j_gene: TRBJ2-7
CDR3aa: CASSQLAGGRNEQYF

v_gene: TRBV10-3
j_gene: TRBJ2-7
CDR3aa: CAISESVPPDEQYF

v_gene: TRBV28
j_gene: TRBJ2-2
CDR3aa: CASSLVSGNTGELFF

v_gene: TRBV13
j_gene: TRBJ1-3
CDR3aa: CASSISGVSGNTIYF

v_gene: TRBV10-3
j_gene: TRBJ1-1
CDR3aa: CAISGPGQGTTEAFF

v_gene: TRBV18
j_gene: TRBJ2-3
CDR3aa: CASSPPSTDTQYF

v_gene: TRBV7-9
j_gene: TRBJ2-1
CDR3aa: CASSPGGRGEQFF

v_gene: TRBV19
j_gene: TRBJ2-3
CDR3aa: CASSPQSTDTQYF

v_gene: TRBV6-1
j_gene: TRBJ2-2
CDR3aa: CASSEFYNRLGTSNTGELFF

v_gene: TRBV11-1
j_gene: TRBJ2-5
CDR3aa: CASSRHSGSSGETQYF

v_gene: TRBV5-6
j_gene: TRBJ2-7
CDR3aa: CASSLGAASGVEQYF

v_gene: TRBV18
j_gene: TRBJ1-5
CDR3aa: CASSPSTGREQPQHF

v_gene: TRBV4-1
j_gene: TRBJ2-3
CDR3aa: CASSQGLSPDTQYF

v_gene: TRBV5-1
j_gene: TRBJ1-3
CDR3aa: CASSRTGALEGTIYF

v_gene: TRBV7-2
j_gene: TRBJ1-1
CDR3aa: CASSLGQGVTEAFF

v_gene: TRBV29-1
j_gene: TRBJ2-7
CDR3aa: CSVGPAGGFEQYF

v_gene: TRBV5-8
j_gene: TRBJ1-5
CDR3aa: CASSLIRQPQHF

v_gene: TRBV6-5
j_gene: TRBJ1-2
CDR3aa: CASSYHSMTPSYGYTF

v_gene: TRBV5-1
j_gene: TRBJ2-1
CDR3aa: CASRGGSGPNEQFF

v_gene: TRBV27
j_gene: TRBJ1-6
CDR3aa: CASRSPEQNSPLHF

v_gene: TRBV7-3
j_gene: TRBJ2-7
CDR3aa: CASSSSRNRKIEQYF

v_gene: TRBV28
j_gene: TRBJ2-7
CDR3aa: CASTTASYEQYF

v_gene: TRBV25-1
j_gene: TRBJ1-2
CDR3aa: CASSGASGTGGVNGYTF

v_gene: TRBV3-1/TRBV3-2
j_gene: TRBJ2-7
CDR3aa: CASSPMRLALGYEQYF

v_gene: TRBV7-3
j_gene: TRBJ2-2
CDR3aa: CASSLGTGLVTGELFF